This TCR beta chain was documented in a study of shared T cell receptors in the human thymus. Sequenced by immunoSEQ multiplex PCR; TCRdb stores in-frame clones only, minus some. Found here are under 700,000 clones, about four fifths of them singletons; the top ten hold roughly 0.013%. The CDR3 totals 13 residues. V was trimmed by 7 bases and J by 7 bases, leaving 14 bases between them. Germline V gives CDR1 SNHLY, CDR2 FYNNEI. The same specimen was also included in a second study, on human thymus T cells. That work adds: What related research reported was that thymic repertoires overlapped highly among unrelated individuals.

The sequence came from a boy under two years old with a congenital heart defect. The chain employs TRBV2 and TRBJ2-1, with D possibly being TRBD2 (5 bases). Sequenced sample: thymocytes. CDR3 residues: CASIEGGGNEQFF. CDR3 bases: TGTGCCAGCATTGAGGGCGGCGGGAATGAGCAGTTCTTC.